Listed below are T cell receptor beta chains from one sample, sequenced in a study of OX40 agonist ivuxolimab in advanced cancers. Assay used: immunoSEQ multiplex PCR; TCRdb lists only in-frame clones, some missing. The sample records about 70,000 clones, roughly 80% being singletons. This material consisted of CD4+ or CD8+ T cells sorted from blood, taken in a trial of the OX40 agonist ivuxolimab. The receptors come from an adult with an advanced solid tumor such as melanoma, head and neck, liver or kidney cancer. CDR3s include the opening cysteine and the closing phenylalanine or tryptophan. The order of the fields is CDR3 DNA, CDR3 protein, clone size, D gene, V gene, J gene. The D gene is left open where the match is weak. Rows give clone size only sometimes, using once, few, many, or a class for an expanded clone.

CDR3nt: TGTGCCAGCAGCCCCCTTGGGGGCGCATACAATGAGCAGTTCTTC; CDR3aa: CASSPLGGAYNEQFF; abundance: NA; d_gene: NA; v_gene: TRBV7-3; j_gene: TRBJ2-1
CDR3nt: TGCGCCAGCAGCACATTAGCGGGAGGGCCTGGTATTGAGCAGTTCTTC; CDR3aa: CASSTLAGGPGIEQFF; abundance: NA; d_gene: TRBD2; v_gene: TRBV5-1; j_gene: TRBJ2-1
CDR3nt: TGTGCCTGGAGTCCACTTGAGGCGACCCGTGGGTACGAGCAGTACTTC; CDR3aa: CAWSPLEATRGYEQYF; abundance: once; d_gene: NA; v_gene: TRBV30; j_gene: TRBJ2-7
CDR3nt: TGCGCCAGCAGCCCCCAATCGGGCAGCTACAATGAGCAGTTCTTC; CDR3aa: CASSPQSGSYNEQFF; abundance: once; d_gene: NA; v_gene: TRBV4-3; j_gene: TRBJ2-1
CDR3nt: TGTGCCAGCAGCCCTGGACAGGGAAACGGGAATGAGCAGTTCTTC; CDR3aa: CASSPGQGNGNEQFF; abundance: NA; d_gene: TRBD1; v_gene: TRBV5-4; j_gene: TRBJ2-1
CDR3nt: TGTGCCAGCAGCTTGACGATAAGCACAGATACGCAGTATTTT; CDR3aa: CASSLTISTDTQYF; abundance: NA; d_gene: NA; v_gene: TRBV7-9; j_gene: TRBJ2-3
CDR3nt: TGTGCCAGCAGGATCCGGGGGCAAGAGACCCAGTACTTC; CDR3aa: CASRIRGQETQYF; abundance: NA; d_gene: NA; v_gene: TRBV7-8; j_gene: TRBJ2-5
CDR3nt: TGTGCCAGCAGCCCCCGCGTGGGGGAGGACACCGGGGAGCTGTTTTTT; CDR3aa: CASSPRVGEDTGELFF; abundance: NA; d_gene: NA; v_gene: TRBV11-3; j_gene: TRBJ2-2
CDR3nt: TGTGCCAGCAGCTTTCCACAGGGGGTGAACACTGAAGCTTTCTTT; CDR3aa: CASSFPQGVNTEAFF; abundance: NA; d_gene: TRBD1; v_gene: TRBV7-9; j_gene: TRBJ1-1
CDR3nt: TGCAGCACCTCCACCTTTGGGGACACTGAAGCTTTCTTT; CDR3aa: CSTSTFGDTEAFF; abundance: NA; d_gene: NA; v_gene: TRBV29-1; j_gene: TRBJ1-1
CDR3nt: TGTGCCAGCAGCTTAGACAATAGCAATCAGCCCCAGCATTTT; CDR3aa: CASSLDNSNQPQHF; abundance: NA; d_gene: NA; v_gene: TRBV7-8; j_gene: TRBJ1-5
CDR3nt: TGTGCCAGCACTCCGAGAGACAGGCTAAAAGGCGAGCAGTACTTC; CDR3aa: CASTPRDRLKGEQYF; abundance: NA; d_gene: NA; v_gene: TRBV28; j_gene: TRBJ2-7
CDR3nt: TGTGCCAGCAGCGAAAAAGGATCTGGGTCTAACACTGAAGCTTTCTTT; CDR3aa: CASSEKGSGSNTEAFF; abundance: NA; d_gene: NA; v_gene: TRBV7-9; j_gene: TRBJ1-1
CDR3nt: TGTGCCAGCAGCCAAGATACGGGTAGTGGCTACACCTTC; CDR3aa: CASSQDTGSGYTF; abundance: few; d_gene: NA; v_gene: TRBV14; j_gene: TRBJ1-2
CDR3nt: TGTGCCAGCAGCTTGCCCCTCGGACTAGCGGGGGTCGGAGAGACCCAGTACTTC; CDR3aa: CASSLPLGLAGVGETQYF; abundance: NA; d_gene: TRBD2; v_gene: TRBV11-3; j_gene: TRBJ2-5
CDR3nt: TGTGCCAGTAGTAGGGGACAGGGGGTGATCTCACCCCTCCACTTT; CDR3aa: CASSRGQGVISPLHF; abundance: once; d_gene: TRBD1; v_gene: TRBV19; j_gene: TRBJ1-6
CDR3nt: TGCAGCGTGGAGGGGGCAGCGGTCTACAATGAGCAGTTCTTC; CDR3aa: CSVEGAAVYNEQFF; abundance: NA; d_gene: NA; v_gene: TRBV29-1; j_gene: TRBJ2-1
CDR3nt: TGTGCCAGCAGCACGGGAGGCCACCACGAGCAGTACTTC; CDR3aa: CASSTGGHHEQYF; abundance: NA; d_gene: TRBD2; v_gene: TRBV7-9; j_gene: TRBJ2-7
CDR3nt: TGTGCCAGCAGTTACGGACTCCAGAACACTGAAGCTTTCTTT; CDR3aa: CASSYGLQNTEAFF; abundance: NA; d_gene: NA; v_gene: TRBV6-5; j_gene: TRBJ1-1
CDR3nt: TGTGCCATCAGTGAGTCGGGGGGCCCCGGGGAGCTGTTTTTT; CDR3aa: CAISESGGPGELFF; abundance: few; d_gene: NA; v_gene: TRBV10-3; j_gene: TRBJ2-2
CDR3nt: TGTGCCAGTAGTCCTATGGGCGGGGGCACAGATACGCAGTATTTT; CDR3aa: CASSPMGGGTDTQYF; abundance: NA; d_gene: NA; v_gene: TRBV19; j_gene: TRBJ2-3
CDR3nt: TGTGCTGTGACAGGGGATGGTCAGCCCCAGCATTTT; CDR3aa: CAVTGDGQPQHF; abundance: few; d_gene: TRBD1; v_gene: TRBV2; j_gene: TRBJ1-5
CDR3nt: TGTGCCAGCAGGTACTCGGGACAGGGGGCCTACGAGCAGTACTTC; CDR3aa: CASRYSGQGAYEQYF; abundance: NA; d_gene: TRBD1; v_gene: TRBV6-5; j_gene: TRBJ2-7
CDR3nt: TGTGCCAGCAGCGTACAAGGAAATCAGCCCCAGCATTTT; CDR3aa: CASSVQGNQPQHF; abundance: few; d_gene: NA; v_gene: TRBV6-4; j_gene: TRBJ1-5
CDR3nt: TGTGCCAGCAGGTCGGGACAGGGGATCGGGGAGCTGTTTTTT; CDR3aa: CASRSGQGIGELFF; abundance: few; d_gene: TRBD1; v_gene: TRBV2; j_gene: TRBJ2-2
CDR3nt: TGTGCCAGCAGCTTAAGGCCCCAAGAGACCCAGTACTTC; CDR3aa: CASSLRPQETQYF; abundance: NA; d_gene: NA; v_gene: TRBV7-8; j_gene: TRBJ2-5
CDR3nt: TGCGCCAGCAGCCATTCCCTTGTTAAGACTAGCGGGCTTCCTGCCTACGAGCAGTACTTC; CDR3aa: CASSHSLVKTSGLPAYEQYF; abundance: NA; d_gene: TRBD2; v_gene: TRBV4-1; j_gene: TRBJ2-7